Listed below are T cell receptor beta chains from one sample, sequenced in a study of blood T cell repertoires in COVID-19. Generated by immunoSEQ multiplex PCR, the TCRdb table keeps only in-frame clones and is missing some. Of approximately 75,000 clones in the sample, roughly 85% were seen once. The sample comprised peripheral blood. Source of these receptors: a woman older than 75 with acute or convalescent COVID-19. Each CDR3 is given with its conserved first and last residue. A D gene is named only where the DNA matches it firmly. Expanded clones are given a class, and other clones once, few, many or no size at all.

clone size: -; V gene: TRBV6-4; D gene: -; J gene: TRBJ1-5; CDR3 DNA: TGTGCCAGCAGTGACTCAGGGGCCCAGCATTTT; CDR3 protein: CASSDSGAQHF
clone size: -; V gene: TRBV18; D gene: -; J gene: TRBJ2-2; CDR3 DNA: TGTGCCAGCTCACCACCTACGGTGGCGAACACCGGGGAGCTGTTTTTT; CDR3 protein: CASSPPTVANTGELFF
clone size: -; V gene: TRBV5-1; D gene: -; J gene: TRBJ2-5; CDR3 DNA: TGCGCCAGCAGCATGGGTGCCGGCCAAGAGACCCAGTACTTC; CDR3 protein: CASSMGAGQETQYF
clone size: -; V gene: TRBV6-5; D gene: TRBD1; J gene: TRBJ1-4; CDR3 DNA: TGTGCCAGCAGTTACCGAGACAGGGAGGTACTGTTTTTT; CDR3 protein: CASSYRDREVLFF
clone size: -; V gene: TRBV5-1; D gene: TRBD1; J gene: TRBJ2-3; CDR3 DNA: TGCGCCAGCAGCGCCGACAGGGGTTATGGCACAGATACGCAGTATTTT; CDR3 protein: CASSADRGYGTDTQYF
clone size: -; V gene: TRBV7-8; D gene: -; J gene: TRBJ1-2; CDR3 DNA: TGTGCCAGCAGCTTAGTAGCAGGAGAGGAGGACTATGGCTACACCTTC; CDR3 protein: CASSLVAGEEDYGYTF
clone size: -; V gene: TRBV9; D gene: -; J gene: TRBJ1-3; CDR3 DNA: TGTGCCAGCAGCCCGCGGGGGACTGGGGACACCATATATTTT; CDR3 protein: CASSPRGTGDTIYF
clone size: once; V gene: TRBV29-1; D gene: -; J gene: TRBJ2-1; CDR3 DNA: TGCAGCGTTGACCCCACAGGGAGCGATGAGCAGTTCTTC; CDR3 protein: CSVDPTGSDEQFF
clone size: -; V gene: TRBV30; D gene: -; J gene: TRBJ1-4; CDR3 DNA: TGTGCCTGGACCCAGGACAGAGCTAATGAAAAACTGTTTTTT; CDR3 protein: CAWTQDRANEKLFF
clone size: -; V gene: TRBV6-5; D gene: TRBD2; J gene: TRBJ2-7; CDR3 DNA: TGTGCCAGCAGACTAGCGGGGCATACCTACGAGCAGTACTTC; CDR3 protein: CASRLAGHTYEQYF
clone size: few; V gene: TRBV11-2; D gene: TRBD2; J gene: TRBJ2-5; CDR3 DNA: TGTGCCAGCAGCTTAAAGCGGGGGGGTGAGACCCAGTACTTC; CDR3 protein: CASSLKRGGETQYF
clone size: -; V gene: TRBV14; D gene: TRBD1; J gene: TRBJ1-2; CDR3 DNA: TGTGCCAGCAGCCACAGACAGGGGCTCACCTATGGCTACACCTTC; CDR3 protein: CASSHRQGLTYGYTF
clone size: once; V gene: TRBV3-1/TRBV3-2; D gene: TRBD1; J gene: TRBJ1-2; CDR3 DNA: TGTGCCAGCAGCCAAGGACAGGGGGCTGGATATGGCTACACCTTC; CDR3 protein: CASSQGQGAGYGYTF
clone size: -; V gene: TRBV11-3; D gene: -; J gene: TRBJ2-2; CDR3 DNA: TGTGCCAGCAGCCCCCAGACAGGGGAGGGCACCGGGGAGCTGTTTTTT; CDR3 protein: CASSPQTGEGTGELFF
clone size: -; V gene: TRBV11-2; D gene: -; J gene: TRBJ1-1; CDR3 DNA: TGTGCCAGCAGCACAAGGGAGTTATCTCTTTTTGTGAACACTGAAGCTTTCTTT; CDR3 protein: CASSTRELSLFVNTEAFF
clone size: -; V gene: TRBV7-6; D gene: -; J gene: TRBJ1-2; CDR3 DNA: TGTGCCAGCAGCTCCGACTTCTATGGCTACACCTTC; CDR3 protein: CASSSDFYGYTF
clone size: -; V gene: TRBV20-1; D gene: -; J gene: TRBJ2-5; CDR3 DNA: TGCAGTGCTAGTGCCAGGAGCAGGGGTGAGACCCAGTACTTC; CDR3 protein: CSASARSRGETQYF
clone size: -; V gene: TRBV19; D gene: TRBD1; J gene: TRBJ1-2; CDR3 DNA: TGTGCCAGTAGTATACCGTACCGGACAGGGGGCTACTATGGCTACACCTTC; CDR3 protein: CASSIPYRTGGYYGYTF
clone size: -; V gene: TRBV18; D gene: -; J gene: TRBJ2-5; CDR3 DNA: TGTGCCAGCACCCAATTTACGGGTTTGGAAGAGACCCAGTACTTC; CDR3 protein: CASTQFTGLEETQYF
clone size: -; V gene: TRBV11-2; D gene: -; J gene: TRBJ2-2; CDR3 DNA: TGTGCCAGCAGCCCGATAGTCGGGACCGGGGAGCTGTTTTTT; CDR3 protein: CASSPIVGTGELFF
clone size: -; V gene: TRBV30; D gene: -; J gene: TRBJ1-4; CDR3 DNA: TGTGCCTGGACGGGGACTGGGAGCGCGGAAAAACTGTTTTTT; CDR3 protein: CAWTGTGSAEKLFF